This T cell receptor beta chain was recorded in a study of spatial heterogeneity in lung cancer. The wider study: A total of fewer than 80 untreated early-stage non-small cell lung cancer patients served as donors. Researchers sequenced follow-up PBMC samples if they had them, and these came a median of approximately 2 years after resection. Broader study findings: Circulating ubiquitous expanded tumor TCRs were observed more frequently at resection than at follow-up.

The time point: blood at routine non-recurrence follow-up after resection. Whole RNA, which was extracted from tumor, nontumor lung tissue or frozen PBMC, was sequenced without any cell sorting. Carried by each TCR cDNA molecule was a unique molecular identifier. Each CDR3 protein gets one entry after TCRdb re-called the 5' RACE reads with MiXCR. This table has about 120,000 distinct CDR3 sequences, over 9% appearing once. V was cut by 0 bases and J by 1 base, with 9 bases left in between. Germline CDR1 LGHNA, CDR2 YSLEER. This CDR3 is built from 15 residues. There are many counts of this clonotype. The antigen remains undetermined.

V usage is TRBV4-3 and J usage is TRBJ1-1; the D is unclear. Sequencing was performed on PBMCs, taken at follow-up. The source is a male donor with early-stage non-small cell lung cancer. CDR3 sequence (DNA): TGCGCCAGCAGCCAAGAGCGGAGCACGAACACTGAAGCTTTCTTT. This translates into CASSQERSTNTEAFF.